Below, one TCR beta chain is given with its context. The sample originates from a study of blood T cell repertoires in COVID-19. At the level of the study: The United States, Italy and Spain provided the acute and convalescent COVID-19 samples.

Original analysis: By means of reference gene primer amplification, nucleated cell counts were estimated. Method: immunoSEQ multiplex PCR; TCRdb's copy keeps in-frame clones and lacks some. The V and J calls and clone size were taken over from that table, and D and trimming were inferred from the DNA. The table records roughly 6,100 clones, about 93% of them present only once. Germline CDR1 reads LGHDT; CDR2 reads YNNKEL (reference sequence). V shed 11 bases and J shed 8 bases, with 19 bases lying between them. This CDR3 region has 12 residues. Sequences were obtained from peripheral blood. The chain carries TRBV3-1 (or the pseudogene TRBV3-2) and TRBJ2-7, with D possibly matching TRBD2 (6 bases). The receptor was derived from a human donor in a cohort sampled during active COVID-19. Here the CDR3 reads CASRGGGEQQYF. CDR3 sequence (DNA): TGTGCCTCTAGGGGAGGAGGGGAGCAGCAGTACTTC.